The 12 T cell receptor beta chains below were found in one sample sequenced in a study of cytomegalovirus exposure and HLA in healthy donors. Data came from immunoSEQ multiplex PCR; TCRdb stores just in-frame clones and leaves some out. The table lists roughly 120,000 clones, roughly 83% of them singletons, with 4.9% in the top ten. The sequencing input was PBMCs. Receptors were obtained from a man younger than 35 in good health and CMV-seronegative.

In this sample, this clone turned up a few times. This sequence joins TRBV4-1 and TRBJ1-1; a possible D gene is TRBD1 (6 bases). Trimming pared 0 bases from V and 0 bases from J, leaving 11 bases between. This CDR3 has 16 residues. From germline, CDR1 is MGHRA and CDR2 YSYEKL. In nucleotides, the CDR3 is TGCGCCAGCAGCCAAGATCCCGCAGGGGTGAACACTGAAGCTTTCTTT. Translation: CASSQDPAGVNTEAFF.

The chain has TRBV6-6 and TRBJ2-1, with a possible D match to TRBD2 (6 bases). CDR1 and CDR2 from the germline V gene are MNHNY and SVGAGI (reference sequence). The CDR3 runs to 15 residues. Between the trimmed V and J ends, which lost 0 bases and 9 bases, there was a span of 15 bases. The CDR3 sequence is CASSYSTAGMGEQFF. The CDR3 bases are TGTGCCAGCAGTTACTCGACTGCGGGAATGGGTGAGCAGTTCTTC.

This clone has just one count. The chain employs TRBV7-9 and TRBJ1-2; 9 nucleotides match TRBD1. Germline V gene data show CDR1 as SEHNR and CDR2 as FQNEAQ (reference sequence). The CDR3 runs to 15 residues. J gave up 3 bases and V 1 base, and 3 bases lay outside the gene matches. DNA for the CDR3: TGTGCCAGCAGCTTAGGGACAGGGGAGCACTATGGCTACACCTTC. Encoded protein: CASSLGTGEHYGYTF. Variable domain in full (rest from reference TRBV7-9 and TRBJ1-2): DTGVSQNPRHKITKRGQNVTFRCDPISEHNRLYWYRQTLGQGPEFLTYFQNEAQLEKSRLLSDRFSAERPKGSFSTLEIQRTEQGDSAMYLCASSLGTGEHYGYTFGSGTRLTVV.

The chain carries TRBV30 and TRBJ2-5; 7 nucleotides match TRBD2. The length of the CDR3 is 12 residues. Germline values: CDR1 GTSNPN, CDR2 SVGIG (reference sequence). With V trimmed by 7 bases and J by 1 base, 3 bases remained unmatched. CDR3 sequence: CAYLAVQETQYF. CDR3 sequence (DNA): TGTGCCTACCTAGCGGTCCAAGAGACCCAGTACTTC.

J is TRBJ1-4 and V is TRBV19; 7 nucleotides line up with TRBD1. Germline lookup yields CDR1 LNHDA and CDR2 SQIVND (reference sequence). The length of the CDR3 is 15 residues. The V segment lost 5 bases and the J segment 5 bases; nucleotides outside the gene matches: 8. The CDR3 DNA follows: TGTGCCAGTAGTCCGCCGGGACAGCAAAATGAAAAACTGTTTTTT. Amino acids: CASSPPGQQNEKLFF. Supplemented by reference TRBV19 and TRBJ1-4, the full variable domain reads DGGITQSPKYLFRKEGQNVTLSCEQNLNHDAMYWYRQDPGQGLRLIYYSQIVNDFQKGDIAEGYSVSREKKESFPLTVTSAQKNPTAFYLCASSPPGQQNEKLFFGSGTQLSVL.

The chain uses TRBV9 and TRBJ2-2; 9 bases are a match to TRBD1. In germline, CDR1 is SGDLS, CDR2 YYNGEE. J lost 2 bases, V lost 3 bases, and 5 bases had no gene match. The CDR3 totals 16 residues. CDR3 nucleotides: TGTGCCAGCAGCGCCAGACAGGGGGTCAACACCGGGGAGCTGTTTTTT. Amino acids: CASSARQGVNTGELFF.

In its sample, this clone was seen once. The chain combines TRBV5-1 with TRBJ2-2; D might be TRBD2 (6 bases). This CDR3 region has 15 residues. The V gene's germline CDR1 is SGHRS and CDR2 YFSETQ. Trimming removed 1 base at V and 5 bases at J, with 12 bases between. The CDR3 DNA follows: TGCGCCAGCAGCTTGTGGCAGGGAGGTACCGGGGAGCTGTTTTTT. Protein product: CASSLWQGGTGELFF.

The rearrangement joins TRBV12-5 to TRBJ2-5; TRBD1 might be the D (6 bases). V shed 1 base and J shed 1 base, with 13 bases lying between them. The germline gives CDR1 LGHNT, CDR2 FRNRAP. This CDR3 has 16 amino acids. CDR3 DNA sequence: TGTGCTAGTGGTTTGGGACTCCGGGACACCCAAGAGACCCAGTACTTC. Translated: CASGLGLRDTQETQYF.

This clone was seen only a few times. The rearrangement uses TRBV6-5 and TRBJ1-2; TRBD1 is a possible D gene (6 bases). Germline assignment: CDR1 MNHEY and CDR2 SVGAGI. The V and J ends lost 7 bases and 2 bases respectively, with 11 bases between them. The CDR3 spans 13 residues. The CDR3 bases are TGTGCCAGCAAAACAGGGTCGAACTATGGCTACACCTTC. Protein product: CASKTGSNYGYTF.

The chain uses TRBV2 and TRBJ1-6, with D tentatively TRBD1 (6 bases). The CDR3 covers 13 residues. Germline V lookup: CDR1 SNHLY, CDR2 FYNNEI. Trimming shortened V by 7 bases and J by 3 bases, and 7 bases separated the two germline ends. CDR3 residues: CASKDSYNSPLHF. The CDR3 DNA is TGTGCCAGCAAGGACAGCTATAATTCACCCCTCCACTTT.

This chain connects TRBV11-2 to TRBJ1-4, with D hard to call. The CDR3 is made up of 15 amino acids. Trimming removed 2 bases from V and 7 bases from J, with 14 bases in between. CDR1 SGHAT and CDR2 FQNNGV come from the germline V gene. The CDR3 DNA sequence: TGTGCCAGCAGCTTATCGGGTCCCCACGGTGAAAAACTGTTTTTT. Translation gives CASSLSGPHGEKLFF.

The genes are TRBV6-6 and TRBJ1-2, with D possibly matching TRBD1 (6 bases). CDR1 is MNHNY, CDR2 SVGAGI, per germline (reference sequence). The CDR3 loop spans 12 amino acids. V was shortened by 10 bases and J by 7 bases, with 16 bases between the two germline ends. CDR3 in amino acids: CATSGGGGGYTF. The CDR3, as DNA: TGTGCCACCTCCGGGGGGGGCGGTGGCTACACCTTC.